The present T cell receptor (beta chain) was sequenced within a study of shared clonotypes between healthy human individuals. Naive CD8 isolation took CD45RO-negative cells positively selected for CCR7 and excluded terminally differentiated effector memory CD45RA+ cells. Per the original methods: As immunoSEQ supplied junction-only sequences (without quality scores), filtering differed. TCRdb's table, derived via immunoSEQ multiplex PCR, lists solely in-frame clones and lacks some. That table gives V, J and clone size, and the DNA gave D and trimming. The sample has about 2 million clones, roughly 94% seen once. Germline CDR1 KGHSH, CDR2 LQKENI. After removal of 3 bases from V and 0 bases from J, the junction contained 4 bases not matched to a gene. The CDR3 length is 15 residues.

This TCR was recovered from a young man in good health. What was sequenced was naive CD8+ T cells sorted from blood. The chain links TRBV18 to TRBJ2-7, with 8 bases lining up with TRBD1. Written as DNA, the CDR3 is TGTGCCAGCTCACCTCCGGACAGGGACTCCTACGAGCAGTACTTC. Protein sequence: CASSPPDRDSYEQYF.